One and the same sample provided the 27 T cell receptor beta chains below, sequenced in a study of T cells after yellow fever vaccination. TCRdb reprocessed the 5' RACE reads with MiXCR, giving one entry per CDR3 protein. The data show a few hundred thousand distinct CDR3 sequences, with about 7% seen just once and 0.65% to 0.9% held by the top ten. Sequenced here: CD4+ T cells sorted from PBMCs, sampled 15 days after the yellow fever booster vaccination. All receptors come from a young man who received the YFV17D yellow fever vaccine.

The rearrangement links TRBV10-3 to TRBJ2-3; tentatively, D is TRBD2 (5 bases). Per germline, CDR1 ENHRY and CDR2 SYGVKD. Trimming removed 4 bases at V and 6 bases at J, with 11 bases between. There are 13 residues in the CDR3. The CDR3 sequence: CAISVSGGDTQYF. DNA of the CDR3: TGTGCCATCAGTGTTTCCGGCGGGGATACGCAGTATTTT.

This clonotype occurred many times. The rearrangement uses TRBV11-3 and TRBJ2-7; 8 bases map to TRBD2. Germline V CDR1 and CDR2: SGHNT, YENEEA. V trimming: 1 base; J trimming: 3 bases; junction bases outside the gene matches: 5. This CDR3 spans 15 amino acids. The CDR3 region has the DNA TGTGCCAGCAGCTTAGCACCGGGACTAGGCTACGAGCAGTACTTC. Protein product: CASSLAPGLGYEQYF.

This clonotype was picked up many times. The chain couples TRBV7-7 to TRBJ2-5, with D uncertain. V was clipped by 5 bases and J by 5 bases, with 12 bases between them. This CDR3 region has 13 residues. In germline, CDR1 is SSHAT, CDR2 FNYEAQ (reference sequence). The CDR3 protein is CASSLGLLETQYF. CDR3 nucleotide sequence: TGTGCCAGCAGCCTAGGCCTCTTGGAGACCCAGTACTTC.

This clonotype turned up a few times. The chain has TRBV19 and TRBJ2-3; 12 nucleotides agree with TRBD2. The CDR3 consists of 18 residues. The trim removed 10 bases at V and 4 bases at J, leaving 18 bases unmatched. Germline CDR1 is LNHDA and CDR2 is SQIVND (reference sequence). The CDR3 coding sequence is TGTGCCACGACAAGGACTAGCGGGACCTCCCGGGTGGCAGATACGCAGTATTTT. This sequence encodes CATTRTSGTSRVADTQYF.

The table lists this clonotype with many counts. V usage is TRBV19 and J usage is TRBJ2-1; D is unresolved. The germline V gene has CDR1 LNHDA and CDR2 SQIVND (reference sequence). CDR3 length: 17 amino acids. Trimming removed 2 bases from V and 6 bases from J, with 20 bases in between. For the CDR3, the DNA is TGTGCCAGTAGTATACGTGGACCCTGGACGGGTACCAATGAGCAGTTCTTC. Translation: CASSIRGPWTGTNEQFF.

The V call is TRBV6-1, the J call TRBJ2-3; D is uncertain. The length of the CDR3 is 15 residues. Germline assignment: CDR1 MNHNS and CDR2 SASEGT. V gave up 6 bases and J gave up 3 bases, with 16 bases separating them. The CDR3 sequence: CASSKQLLDTDTQYF. Written as DNA, the CDR3 is TGTGCCAGCAGCAAACAGCTGCTAGATACAGATACGCAGTATTTT.

This clonotype was counted at least ten times. This chain connects TRBV10-3 to TRBJ2-1; 8 bases are a match to TRBD2. Germline V CDR1 and CDR2: ENHRY, SYGVKD. This CDR3 spans 14 amino acids. The V segment lost 0 bases and the J segment 10 bases; nucleotides outside the gene matches: 5. This CDR3 is CAISESIAGLEQFF. The CDR3 DNA sequence: TGTGCCATCAGTGAGTCTATAGCGGGATTAGAGCAGTTCTTC.

About this clonotype itself: A read error is possible here, since a much larger clone lies one base away. The chain carries TRBV6-2 or TRBV6-3 and TRBJ2-1, with D maybe TRBD2 (6 bases). This CDR3 has 16 amino acids. Trimming took off 2 bases at V and 8 bases at J, with 19 bases between the two ends. The germline CDR1 and CDR2 sequences are MNHEY and SVGEGT. CDR3 in amino acids: CASSYRSAGTLHEQFF. The CDR3 DNA follows: TGTGCCAGCAGTTACCGTAGCGCGGGAACCCTCCATGAGCAGTTCTTC.

This clonotype was recorded many times. J is TRBJ2-5 and V is TRBV5-1, with 10 bases that match TRBD1. Trimming at V came to 4 bases and at J to 3 bases, leaving 3 bases not matched to a gene. This CDR3 spans 14 amino acids. Per germline, CDR1 SGHRS and CDR2 YFSETQ. CDR3 sequence: CASSGGTGEETQYF. The CDR3 nucleotides read TGCGCCAGCAGCGGGGGGACAGGGGAAGAGACCCAGTACTTC.

The chain links TRBV7-2 to TRBJ2-7; D remains ambiguous. V was cut by 4 bases and J by 3 bases, with 16 bases left in between. This CDR3 has 15 amino acids. Germline CDR1 and CDR2: SGHTA and FQGNSA. The CDR3 spells CASSSGPEGFYEQYF. CDR3 DNA: TGTGCCAGCAGCTCGGGTCCGGAAGGGTTCTACGAGCAGTACTTC.

This clonotype was counted between two and nine times. The V and J genes are TRBV5-1 and TRBJ2-1, with D perhaps TRBD2 (7 bases). Per the germline V gene, CDR1 is SGHRS and CDR2 is YFSETQ. The V end was cut by 0 bases, the J end by 15 bases, with 16 bases between. This CDR3 contains 13 residues. CDR3 DNA sequence: TGCGCCAGCAGCTTGGGATCGGGGGGCGAGGCGTTCTTC. This sequence encodes CASSLGSGGEAFF.

The table lists this clonotype with a few counts. This chain connects TRBV29-1 to TRBJ1-1; 11 bases map to TRBD1. J lost 2 bases, V lost 2 bases, and 7 bases had no gene match. There are 16 residues in the CDR3. Germline CDR1 reads SQVTM; CDR2 reads ANQGSEA. In DNA, the CDR3 is TGCAGCGTTGAAAGGACAGGGGGCGGAAAAAACACTGAAGCTTTCTTT. Translation: CSVERTGGGKNTEAFF. Using reference TRBV29-1 and TRBJ1-1 for the parts outside the CDR3, the full variable domain is SAVISQKPSRDICQRGTSLTIQCQVDSQVTMMFWYRQQPGQSLTLIATANQGSEATYESGFVIDKFPISRPNLTFSTLTVSNMSPEDSSIYLCSVERTGGGKNTEAFFGQGTRLTVV.

The table lists this clonotype with a few counts. The genes are TRBV18 and TRBJ1-1; D call uncertain. V was clipped by 3 bases and J by 1 base, with 9 bases between them. Per the germline V gene, CDR1 is KGHSH and CDR2 is LQKENI. The CDR3 sequence is 14 residues long. The CDR3 nucleotides are TGTGCCAGCTCACCCGACGCCCCGAACACTGAAGCTTTCTTT. Translating gives CASSPDAPNTEAFF.

V usage is TRBV7-3 and J usage is TRBJ2-2; D gene unclear. The germline CDR1 and CDR2 sequences are SGHTA and FQGTGA. This CDR3 comprises 14 residues. V lost 1 base and J lost 7, with 10 bases in between. The CDR3 is CASSLRPPGGELFF. CDR3 coding DNA: TGTGCCAGCAGCTTAAGACCCCCCGGCGGGGAGCTGTTTTTT.

The rearrangement joins TRBV5-1 to TRBJ1-1; the D gene is possibly TRBD1 (6 bases). The CDR3 has 15 residues. Trimming took off 4 bases at V and 5 bases at J, with 18 bases between the two ends. Germline-derived CDR1 and CDR2 are SGHRS and YFSETQ. The CDR3 sequence: CASSQGHGAGTEAFF. CDR3 nucleotides: TGCGCCAGCAGCCAGGGACACGGGGCCGGAACTGAAGCTTTCTTT.

This clonotype was seen a few times. This chain links TRBV4-3 with TRBJ2-2; no clear D. V shed 1 base and J shed 7 bases, with 7 bases lying between them. Germline lookup yields CDR1 LGHNA and CDR2 YSLEER. This CDR3 region has 13 residues. The CDR3, as DNA: TGCGCCAGCAGCCAAGGGCCCCGCGGGGAGCTGTTTTTT. It specifies CASSQGPRGELFF.

This clonotype was seen more than once but under ten times. This sequence joins TRBV5-1 and TRBJ2-3, with D tentatively TRBD1 or TRBD2 (6 bases each). V was clipped by 4 bases and J by 3 bases, with 18 bases between them. Germline V gene lookup returns CDR1 SGHRS and CDR2 YFSETQ. CDR3 length: 16 residues. The CDR3 spells CASSVGGRSSTDTQYF. The CDR3 DNA is TGCGCCAGCAGCGTCGGGGGCAGGAGCTCGACAGATACGCAGTATTTT.

The chain joins TRBV5-6 to TRBJ2-5; D may be TRBD1 or TRBD2 (6 bases each). The CDR3 has 12 amino acids. V was pared by 6 bases and J by 5 bases, with 11 bases between. CDR1 and CDR2 from the germline V gene are SGHDT and YYEEEE. CDR3 nucleotide sequence: TGTGCCAGCACAGGAGGGGGGGAGACCCAGTACTTC. Translated, it gives CASTGGGETQYF.

This clonotype was detected ten times or more. The chain joins TRBV5-1 to TRBJ2-7, with 7 positions matching TRBD2. The germline V gene has CDR1 SGHRS and CDR2 YFSETQ. Trimming removed 0 bases from V and 2 bases from J; junction bases left unmatched: 5. The CDR3 runs 15 residues. Here the CDR3 DNA reads TGCGCCAGCAGCTTGGGGGGGACTAACGCCTACGAGCAGTACTTC. It is translated as CASSLGGTNAYEQYF.

In this sample, this clonotype turned up many times. The rearrangement uses TRBV20-1 and TRBJ2-1; 7 nucleotides align to TRBD2. CDR1 and CDR2 (germline): DFQATT, SNEGSKA (reference sequence). This CDR3 has 14 residues. Trimming at V came to 5 bases and at J to 5 bases, leaving 9 bases not matched to a gene. Written as DNA, the CDR3 is TGCAGTGCTCCCCCCGAGCGGGGTGACAATGAGCAGTTCTTC. Amino acids: CSAPPERGDNEQFF.

This clonotype was detected many times. The chain employs TRBV29-1 and TRBJ2-2; 7 nucleotides line up with TRBD2. V was clipped by 6 bases and J by 6 bases; unmatched bases: 10. This CDR3 has 14 residues. Germline loops: CDR1 SQVTM, CDR2 ANQGSEA. CDR3: CSVASGGSAGELFF. The CDR3, as DNA: TGCAGCGTGGCCAGTGGCGGGAGTGCCGGGGAGCTGTTTTTT.

This clonotype appeared a few times. The chain uses TRBV28 and TRBJ2-1, with 8 positions matching TRBD1. Per the germline V gene, CDR1 is MDHEN and CDR2 is SYDVKM. V gave up 4 bases and J gave up 4 bases; unmatched junction bases: 9. This CDR3 is built from 16 residues. Here the CDR3 reads CASSSTTGERYNEQFF. The CDR3 DNA follows: TGTGCCAGCAGTTCTACGACAGGGGAAAGGTACAATGAGCAGTTCTTC.

The chain combines TRBV5-4 with TRBJ2-5, with D perhaps matching TRBD1 or TRBD2 (5 bases each). V was shortened by 6 bases and J by 1 base, with 10 bases between the two germline ends. Per germline, CDR1 SGHNT and CDR2 YYREEE (reference sequence). The CDR3 has 13 amino acids. CDR3: CASTPGTQETQYF. The CDR3 DNA reads TGTGCCAGCACCCCCGGGACCCAAGAGACCCAGTACTTC.

This clonotype was seen only once. The rearrangement links TRBV20-1 to TRBJ1-3, with D hard to call. CDR1 and CDR2 (germline): DFQATT, SNEGSKA (reference sequence). The CDR3 runs 12 residues. V was cut by 6 bases and J by 0 bases, with 6 bases left in between. CDR3 bases: TGCAGTGCCCCATCCTCTGGAAACACCATATATTTT. Translation gives CSAPSSGNTIYF.

The rearrangement links TRBV7-2 to TRBJ2-3, with 7 bases aligning to TRBD2. V gave up 5 bases and J gave up 0 bases; unmatched junction bases: 8. The CDR3 is made up of 16 amino acids. Germline CDR1 reads SGHTA; CDR2 reads FQGNSA. CDR3 sequence (DNA): TGTGCCAGCAGCCCCGCGGGACTAACTAGCACAGATACGCAGTATTTT. Translating it yields CASSPAGLTSTDTQYF.

This clonotype has a count of ten or more. This sequence joins TRBV6-2 or TRBV6-3 and TRBJ1-6, with a weak D call TRBD1 (5 bases). Trimming removed 4 bases from V and 10 bases from J, with 8 bases in between. The CDR3 totals 12 residues. Germline V lookup: CDR1 MNHEY, CDR2 SVGEGT. The CDR3 nucleotides read TGTGCCAGCAGTTCCTGGGGGTCACCCCTCCACTTT. This translates into CASSSWGSPLHF.

This clonotype was detected only a few times. The gene calls are TRBV7-2 and TRBJ2-7, with 8 bases matching TRBD1. The germline gives CDR1 SGHTA, CDR2 FQGNSA. This CDR3 comprises 16 residues. V trimming: 5 bases; J trimming: 0 bases; junction bases outside the gene matches: 9. Here the CDR3 reads CASSTGGSLSSYEQYF. The CDR3 DNA reads TGTGCCAGCAGCACAGGGGGGTCACTCAGCTCCTACGAGCAGTACTTC.